This TCR beta chain comes out of a study of tumor-infiltrating lymphocytes in primary liver carcinoma. For this clonotype: Relative to the germline gene, one junction end is altered; a read error may explain this.

Co-extraction of both nucleic acids (RNA and DNA) used about 18-31 mg of unsorted bulk tissue. From about 530 ng total RNA, TCR beta cDNA was generated with a primer in the constant region. Generation of the TCR beta libraries relied on three nested multiplex PCR rounds using slightly modified ARM-PCR. Via MiXCR, TCRdb re-called the multiplex PCR reads, giving one row per CDR3 protein. The table records over 95,000 distinct CDR3 sequences, approximately 68% of them present only once. The receptor's source is a woman aged 55 to 70 with primary liver carcinoma and hepatitis B virus infection. Sample: liver tumor tissue from sampling region 5. Documented subset: tumor region T5, tumor centre.

The CDR3 coding sequence is TGTGTCAGCAGTTTATCGGGGGGCCTGTCCTACGAGCAGTACTTC. It specifies CVSSLSGGLSYEQYF. The rearrangement joins TRBV28 to TRBJ2-7, with a possible D match to TRBD2 (7 bases). Germline CDR1 reads MDHEN; CDR2 reads SYDVKM. The CDR3 has 15 residues.